Reported below is one T cell receptor (beta chain). The data stem from a study of blood T cell repertoires in COVID-19. TCRdb's table, derived via immunoSEQ multiplex PCR, lists solely in-frame clones and lacks some. The repertoire holds roughly 200,000 clones, with around 85% as singletons. CDR3 length: 14 residues. CDR1 SGHTA and CDR2 FQGNSA come from the germline V gene. V gave up 3 bases and J gave up 3 bases, with 9 bases separating them. The sequence derives from a man aged 35-49 years who had recovered from COVID-19. The chain carries TRBV7-2 and TRBJ1-5; D unresolved. The sample comprised PBMCs or T cells enriched from blood (not recorded which). DNA of the CDR3: TGTGCCAGCAGCTTTGAGGGAGACAATCAGCCCCAGCATTTT. It translates to CASSFEGDNQPQHF.